These T cell receptor beta chains were read from a single sample in a study of blood T cells in healthy people across ages. TCRdb re-called the 5' RACE reads with MiXCR, one entry per CDR3 protein. Here the sample spans roughly 650,000 distinct CDR3 sequences, approximately 29% being singletons. The specimen was blood. The receptors originated from a woman of 80 years or more in good health. Both conserved end residues are trimmed from each CDR3. The order of the fields is V gene, J gene, CDR3 protein.

V gene: TRBV7-2; J gene: TRBJ2-5; CDR3 protein: ASSPPTQETQY
V gene: TRBV7-2; J gene: NA; CDR3 protein: ASSLKGPLGKNEQY
V gene: TRBV20-1; J gene: TRBJ1-1; CDR3 protein: SARGQVSSEAF
V gene: TRBV6-1; J gene: TRBJ1-4; CDR3 protein: ASSKVGYRGNEKLF
V gene: TRBV14; J gene: TRBJ2-7; CDR3 protein: ACSQVTGTYEQY
V gene: TRBV7-2; J gene: TRBJ1-2; CDR3 protein: ASSLDGPGYT
V gene: TRBV27; J gene: TRBJ1-1; CDR3 protein: ASKFREGNEAF
V gene: TRBV5-1; J gene: TRBJ2-3; CDR3 protein: ASRTAPGQITDTQY
V gene: TRBV9; J gene: TRBJ2-1; CDR3 protein: ASSGEGGAHWYEQF
V gene: TRBV4-1; J gene: TRBJ2-4; CDR3 protein: ASSQDPDIQY
V gene: TRBV2; J gene: TRBJ1-5; CDR3 protein: ASKIINQPQH
V gene: TRBV7-9; J gene: TRBJ1-5; CDR3 protein: ASSLEDSYQPQH
V gene: TRBV2; J gene: TRBJ1-1; CDR3 protein: ASSGGMNTEAF
V gene: TRBV6-5; J gene: TRBJ1-6; CDR3 protein: ASRSGFYSPLH
V gene: TRBV7-7; J gene: TRBJ2-1; CDR3 protein: ASSLDGRRNEQF
V gene: TRBV5-4; J gene: TRBJ2-3; CDR3 protein: ASSFWTGGVDTQY
V gene: TRBV2; J gene: TRBJ2-5; CDR3 protein: ASSREGQGQETQY
V gene: TRBV7-2; J gene: NA; CDR3 protein: ASSLIGLEGQETQY
V gene: TRBV7-9; J gene: TRBJ2-1; CDR3 protein: ASSPLGLARYNEQF
V gene: TRBV6-5; J gene: TRBJ2-7; CDR3 protein: ASSYTIPGSYEQY
V gene: TRBV5-8; J gene: TRBJ2-1; CDR3 protein: ASSAMTGRSEQF
V gene: TRBV4-1; J gene: TRBJ2-5; CDR3 protein: ASSRSEVSDLQETQY
V gene: TRBV4-3; J gene: TRBJ2-2; CDR3 protein: ASSLGGGGGYTGELF
V gene: TRBV12-3/TRBV12-4; J gene: TRBJ1-1; CDR3 protein: ASSSNRQLNTEAF
V gene: TRBV27; J gene: TRBJ1-5; CDR3 protein: ASSLLGGRGSNQPQH
V gene: TRBV12-3/TRBV12-4; J gene: TRBJ2-1; CDR3 protein: ASSRGTELSSYNEQF
V gene: TRBV20-1; J gene: TRBJ2-7; CDR3 protein: SAHRGALGEQY
V gene: TRBV3-1; J gene: TRBJ2-3; CDR3 protein: ASSHGDSTDTQY
V gene: TRBV6-2/TRBV6-3; J gene: TRBJ2-2; CDR3 protein: ASSRLAGGPGTGELF
V gene: TRBV30; J gene: TRBJ1-6; CDR3 protein: AWERDGSNSPLH
V gene: TRBV21-1; J gene: TRBJ1-2; CDR3 protein: ASSNPPSERDYGYT
V gene: TRBV9; J gene: TRBJ2-7; CDR3 protein: ASGGGGSSYNEQY
V gene: TRBV6-5; J gene: TRBJ1-1; CDR3 protein: ASSHPREVNTEAF
V gene: TRBV6-5; J gene: TRBJ1-1; CDR3 protein: ASSYMSYTEAF
V gene: TRBV25-1; J gene: TRBJ2-5; CDR3 protein: ASSFPSGETQY
V gene: TRBV4-3; J gene: TRBJ1-2; CDR3 protein: ASSQEGYRTYGYT
V gene: TRBV5-1; J gene: TRBJ1-2; CDR3 protein: ASSLQGNDYGYT
V gene: TRBV11-2; J gene: TRBJ2-7; CDR3 protein: AGSLGHYNEQY
V gene: TRBV7-3; J gene: TRBJ2-1; CDR3 protein: ASSSQGYNEQF
V gene: TRBV7-8; J gene: TRBJ2-7; CDR3 protein: ASSLVAAGQGEQY
V gene: TRBV20-1; J gene: TRBJ2-6; CDR3 protein: SARGQTSGANVLT
V gene: TRBV4-3; J gene: TRBJ2-3; CDR3 protein: ASSQNSGSGQPDTQY
V gene: TRBV27; J gene: TRBJ1-1; CDR3 protein: ASSWGFMNTEAF
V gene: TRBV20-1; J gene: TRBJ2-7; CDR3 protein: SANLQGITYEQY
V gene: TRBV7-9; J gene: TRBJ2-1; CDR3 protein: ASSPRERGNEQF
V gene: TRBV3-1; J gene: TRBJ2-5; CDR3 protein: ASSLGGWAPETQY
V gene: TRBV7-2; J gene: TRBJ2-3; CDR3 protein: ASSLEGVRGTDTQY
V gene: TRBV11-2; J gene: TRBJ2-3; CDR3 protein: ASSLTARKGAYTDTQY
V gene: TRBV5-1; J gene: TRBJ1-4; CDR3 protein: ASSLEPNEKLF
V gene: TRBV7-2; J gene: TRBJ2-7; CDR3 protein: ASSFQQETRY
V gene: TRBV30; J gene: TRBJ2-1; CDR3 protein: AWSVGGAAYNEQF
V gene: TRBV19; J gene: TRBJ2-5; CDR3 protein: ASGSAAQETQY
V gene: TRBV7-3; J gene: TRBJ2-1; CDR3 protein: ASSVTGGGRDEQF
V gene: TRBV29-1; J gene: TRBJ2-3; CDR3 protein: SVEKGAGPRTGTRY
V gene: TRBV4-3; J gene: TRBJ2-1; CDR3 protein: ASSQAPWQGNEQF